This T cell receptor beta chain was documented in a study of blood T cell repertoires in COVID-19. J lost 7 bases, V lost 0 bases, and 8 bases had no gene match. The CDR3 covers 16 residues. Germline-derived CDR1 and CDR2 are SGHRS and YFSETQ. TCRdb keeps only in-frame clones here, not all; method: immunoSEQ multiplex PCR. The sample lists a few hundred thousand clones, 85% to 90% seen once, with more than 9% in the top ten. The sequence was obtained from a woman in her late teens or twenties who had recovered from COVID-19. The sample consisted of PBMCs or T cells enriched from blood (not recorded which). The chain employs TRBV5-1 and TRBJ2-7, with 12 bases lining up with TRBD2. The CDR3 loop reads CASSLEPSGGALEQYF. DNA of the CDR3: TGCGCCAGCAGCTTGGAACCTAGCGGGGGGGCGTTGGAGCAGTACTTC.